Each of the 7 T cell receptor beta chains below was sequenced from the same sample in a study of cytotoxic CD8 clonotypes in ibrutinib-treated CLL (dated by TCRdb to the early 2020s). The library relied on the immunoSEQ multiplex PCR assay. Entries here come from immuneACCESS through TCRdb and include only in-frame sequences with V and J called. Some clones fail to appear in such tables; in the studies checked, an unresolved V gene covers under half of the shortfall, and the cause of the remainder is unknown. A total of tens of thousands of clones appear in this sample, 70% to 90% of them only once. Clones ranked in the top ten supply 5% to 6% of the sample. The input for sequencing was PBMCs, taken before ibrutinib treatment. The source of these receptors is a human donor with chronic lymphocytic leukemia.

V and J are TRBV5-8 and TRBJ2-1, with 13 bases lining up with TRBD2. This CDR3 is built from 17 residues. Germline CDR1 and CDR2: SGHTS and YDEGEE. V lost 4 bases to trimming and J lost 8 bases; unmatched junction nucleotides: 12. The CDR3 coding sequence is TGTGCCAGCAGCGGGGGCGGACTAGCGGGAGTAGCGGATGAGCAGTTCTTC. It is translated as CASSGGGLAGVADEQFF.

V usage is TRBV6-5 and J usage is TRBJ2-1; a weak D match, TRBD1 (5 bases). Germline CDR1 reads MNHEY; CDR2 reads SVGAGI. V lost 0 bases and J 4 bases, leaving 13 bases between the germline ends. The CDR3 has 16 amino acids. The chain's CDR3 is CASSYSQKGVYNEQFF. The CDR3, as DNA: TGTGCCAGCAGTTACTCTCAGAAAGGGGTGTACAATGAGCAGTTCTTC.

The rearrangement joins TRBV9 to TRBJ2-1; D is uncertain. Per the germline V gene, CDR1 is SGDLS and CDR2 is YYNGEE. The length of the CDR3 is 13 residues. V was trimmed by 1 base and J by 9 bases, leaving 11 bases between them. The CDR3 DNA reads as TGTGCCAGCAGCGTAAGTCGTTCGGCTGAGCAGTTCTTC. This translates into CASSVSRSAEQFF. The full variable domain, with the rest looked up from reference TRBV9 and TRBJ2-1, is DSGVTQTPKHLITATGQRVTLRCSPRSGDLSVYWYQQSLDQGLQFLIQYYNGEERAKGNILERFSAQQFPDLHSELNLSSLELGDSALYFCASSVSRSAEQFFGPGTRLTVL.

This rearrangement joins TRBV19 to TRBJ1-5, with no clear D. The CDR3 contains 14 residues. The germline V and J ends were trimmed by 7 bases and 7 bases, with 17 bases remaining between them. In germline, CDR1 is LNHDA, CDR2 SQIVND (reference sequence). The CDR3 region is CASNVWRRGQPQHF. CDR3 nucleotides: TGTGCCAGTAATGTCTGGCGCCGAGGGCAGCCCCAGCATTTT.

The chain has TRBV6-4 and TRBJ2-3, with TRBD2 identical over 8 bases. CDR3 size: 16 residues. Germline CDR1 MRHNA, CDR2 SNTAGT. V lost 0 bases to trimming and J lost 2 bases; unmatched junction nucleotides: 4. CDR3 residues: CASSDSQAGDTDTQYF. The CDR3 region has the DNA TGTGCCAGCAGTGACTCTCAAGCGGGAGACACAGATACGCAGTATTTT.

The V call is TRBV6-6, the J call TRBJ1-1, with a weak D call TRBD1 (5 bases). Per the germline V gene, CDR1 is MNHNY and CDR2 is SVGAGI (reference sequence). Trimming cost V 6 bases and J 3 bases, with 14 bases left between them. This CDR3 spans 14 amino acids. The CDR3 region has the DNA TGTGCCAGCAGACATGGGACGGATTACACTGAAGCTTTCTTT. This gives the protein CASRHGTDYTEAFF.

The V and J genes are TRBV27 and TRBJ1-2; D is possibly TRBD1 (6 bases). With 5 bases removed from V and 5 bases from J, the gap between germline ends came to 21 bases. CDR1 and CDR2 from the germline V gene are MNHEY and SMNVEV (reference sequence). The CDR3 covers 16 residues. The CDR3, as DNA: TGTGCCAGCAGTAAGACCCCCGACAGGTCCGTTTATGGCTACACCTTC. The encoded protein is CASSKTPDRSVYGYTF.